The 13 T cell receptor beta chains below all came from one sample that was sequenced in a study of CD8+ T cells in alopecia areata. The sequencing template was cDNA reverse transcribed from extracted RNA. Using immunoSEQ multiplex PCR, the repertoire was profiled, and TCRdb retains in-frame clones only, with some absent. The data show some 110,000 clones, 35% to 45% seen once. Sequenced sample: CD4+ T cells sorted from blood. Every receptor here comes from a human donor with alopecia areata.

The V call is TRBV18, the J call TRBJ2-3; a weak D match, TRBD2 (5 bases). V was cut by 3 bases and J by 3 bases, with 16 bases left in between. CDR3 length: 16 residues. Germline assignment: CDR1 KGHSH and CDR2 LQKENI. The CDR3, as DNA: TGTGCCAGCTCACCTATCGTGGCAGCGGTAACAGATACGCAGTATTTT. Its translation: CASSPIVAAVTDTQYF.

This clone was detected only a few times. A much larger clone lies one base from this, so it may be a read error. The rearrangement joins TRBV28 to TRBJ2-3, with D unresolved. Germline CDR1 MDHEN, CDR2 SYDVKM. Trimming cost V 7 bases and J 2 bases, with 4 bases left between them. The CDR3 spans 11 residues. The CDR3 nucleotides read TGTGCCAGCACCTCCACAGATACGCAGTATTTT. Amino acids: CASTSTDTQYF.

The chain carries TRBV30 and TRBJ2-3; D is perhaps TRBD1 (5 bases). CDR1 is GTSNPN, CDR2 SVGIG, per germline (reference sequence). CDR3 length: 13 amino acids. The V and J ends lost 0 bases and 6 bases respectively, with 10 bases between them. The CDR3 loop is CAWSVRERDTQYF. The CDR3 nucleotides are TGTGCCTGGAGTGTCAGGGAAAGGGATACGCAGTATTTT.

CDR3 bases: TGTGCCACCAGCAGGCGAGGGACCTCCTCTGGGGCCAACGTCCTGACTTTC. Residues: CATSRRGTSSGANVLTF. The V and J genes are TRBV15 and TRBJ2-6; D possibly matches TRBD1 or TRBD2 (5 bases each). This CDR3 spans 17 amino acids. CDR1 is LNHNV, CDR2 YYDKDF, per germline (reference sequence). V lost 3 bases and J lost 0, with 12 bases in between. The full variable domain, its missing parts supplied by reference TRBV15 and TRBJ2-6, is DAMVIQNPRYQVTQFGKPVTLSCSQTLNHNVMYWYQQKSSQAPKLLFHYYDKDFNNEADTPDNFQSRRPNTSFCFLDIRSPGLGDTAMYLCATSRRGTSSGANVLTFGAGSRLTVL.

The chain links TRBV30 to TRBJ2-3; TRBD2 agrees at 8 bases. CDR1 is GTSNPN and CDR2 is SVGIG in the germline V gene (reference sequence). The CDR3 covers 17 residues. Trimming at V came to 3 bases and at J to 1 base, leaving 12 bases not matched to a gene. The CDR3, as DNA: TGTGCCTGGAGCGGGAGAAAAGCGGGAGCCCGCACAGATACGCAGTATTTT. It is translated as CAWSGRKAGARTDTQYF.

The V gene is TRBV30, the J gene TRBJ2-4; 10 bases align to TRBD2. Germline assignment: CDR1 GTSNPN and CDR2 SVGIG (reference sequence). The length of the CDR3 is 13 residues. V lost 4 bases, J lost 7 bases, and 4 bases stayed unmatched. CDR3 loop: CAWNEREGNIQYF. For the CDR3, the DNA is TGTGCCTGGAATGAGCGGGAGGGGAACATTCAGTACTTC.

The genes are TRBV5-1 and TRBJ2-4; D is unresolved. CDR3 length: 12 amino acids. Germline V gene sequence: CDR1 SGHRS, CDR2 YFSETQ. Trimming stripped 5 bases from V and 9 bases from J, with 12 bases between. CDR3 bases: TGCGCCAGCAGTGAAGCTCATGGCATTCAGTACTTC. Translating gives CASSEAHGIQYF. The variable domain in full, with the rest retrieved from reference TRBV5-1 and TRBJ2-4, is KAGVTQTPRYLIKTRGQQVTLSCSPISGHRSVSWYQQTPGQGLQFLFEYFSETQRNKGNFPGRFSGRQFSNSRSEMNVSTLELGDSALYLCASSEAHGIQYFGAGTRLSVL.

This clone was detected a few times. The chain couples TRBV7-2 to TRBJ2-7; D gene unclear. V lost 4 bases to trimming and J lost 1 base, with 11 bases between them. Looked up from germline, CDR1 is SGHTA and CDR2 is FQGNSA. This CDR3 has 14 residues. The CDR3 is CASSSHMGSYEQYF. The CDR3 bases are TGTGCCAGCAGCTCCCACATGGGTTCCTACGAGCAGTACTTC. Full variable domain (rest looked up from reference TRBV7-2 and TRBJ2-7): GAGVSQSPSNKVTEKGKDVELRCDPISGHTALYWYRQSLGQGLEFLIYFQGNSAPDKSGLPSDRFSAERTGGSVSTLTIQRTQQEDSAVYLCASSSHMGSYEQYFGPGTRLTVT.

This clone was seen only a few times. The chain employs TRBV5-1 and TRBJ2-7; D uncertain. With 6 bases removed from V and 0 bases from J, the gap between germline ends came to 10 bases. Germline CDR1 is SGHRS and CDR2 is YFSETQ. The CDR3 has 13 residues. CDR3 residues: CASTTGFSYEQYF. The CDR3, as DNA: TGCGCCAGCACGACGGGTTTCTCCTACGAGCAGTACTTC.

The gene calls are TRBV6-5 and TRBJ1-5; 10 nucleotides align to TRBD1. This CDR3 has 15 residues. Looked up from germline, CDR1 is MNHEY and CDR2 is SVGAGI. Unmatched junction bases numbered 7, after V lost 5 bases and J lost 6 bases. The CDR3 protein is CASSRGTGEGQPQHF. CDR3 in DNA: TGTGCCAGCAGTAGGGGGACAGGGGAGGGTCAGCCCCAGCATTTT.

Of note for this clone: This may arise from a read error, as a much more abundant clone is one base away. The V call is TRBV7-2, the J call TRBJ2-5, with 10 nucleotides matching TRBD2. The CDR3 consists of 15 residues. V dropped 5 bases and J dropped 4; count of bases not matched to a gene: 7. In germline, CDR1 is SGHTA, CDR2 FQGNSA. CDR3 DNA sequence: TGTGCCAGCAGCCGCACTAGCGGGGAGGCAGAGACCCAGTACTTC. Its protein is CASSRTSGEAETQYF.

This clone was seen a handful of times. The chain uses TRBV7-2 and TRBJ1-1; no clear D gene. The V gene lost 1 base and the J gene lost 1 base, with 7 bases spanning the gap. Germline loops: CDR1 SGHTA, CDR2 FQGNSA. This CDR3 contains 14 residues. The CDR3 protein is CASSLDRENTEAFF. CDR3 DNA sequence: TGTGCCAGCAGCTTAGATCGGGAGAACACTGAAGCTTTCTTT.

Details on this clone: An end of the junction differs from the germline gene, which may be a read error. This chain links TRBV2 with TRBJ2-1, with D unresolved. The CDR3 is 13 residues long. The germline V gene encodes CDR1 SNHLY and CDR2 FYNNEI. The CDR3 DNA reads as TGTGCCAGCAGCGAAGACTTAGGCAATGAGCAGTTCTTC. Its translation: CASSEDLGNEQFF. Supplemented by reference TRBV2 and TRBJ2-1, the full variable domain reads EPEVTQTPSHQVTQMGQEVILRCVPISNHLYFYWYRQILGQKVEFLVSFYNNEISEKSEIFDDQFSVERPDGSNFTLKIRSTKLEDSAMYFCASSEDLGNEQFFGPGTRLTVL.